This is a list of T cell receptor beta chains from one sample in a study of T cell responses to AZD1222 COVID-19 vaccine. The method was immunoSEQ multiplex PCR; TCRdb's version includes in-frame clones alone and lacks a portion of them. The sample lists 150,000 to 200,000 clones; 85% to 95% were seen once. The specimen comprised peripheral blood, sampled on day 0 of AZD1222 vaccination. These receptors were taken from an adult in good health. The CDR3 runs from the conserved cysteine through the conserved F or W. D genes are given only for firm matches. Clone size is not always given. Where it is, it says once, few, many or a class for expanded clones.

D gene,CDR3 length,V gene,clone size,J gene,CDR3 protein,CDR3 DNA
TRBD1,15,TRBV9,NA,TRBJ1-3,CASSSTGATGNTIYF,TGTGCCAGCAGCAGCACAGGGGCCACTGGAAACACCATATATTTT
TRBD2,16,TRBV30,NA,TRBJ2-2,CAWSGLAGVDTGELFF,TGTGCCTGGAGTGGCCTAGCGGGAGTGGACACCGGGGAGCTGTTTTTT
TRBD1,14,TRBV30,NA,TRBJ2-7,CAWSRQGARYEQYF,TGTGCCTGGAGTAGACAGGGGGCGCGGTACGAGCAGTACTTC
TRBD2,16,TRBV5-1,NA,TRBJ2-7,CASSLRLAERPYEQYF,TGCGCCAGCAGCTTGAGACTAGCGGAGAGACCCTACGAGCAGTACTTC
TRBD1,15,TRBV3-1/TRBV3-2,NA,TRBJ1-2,CASSQAPTGDYGYTF,TGTGCCAGCAGCCAAGCCCCGACAGGGGACTATGGCTACACCTTC
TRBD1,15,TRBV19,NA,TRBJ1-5,CASSIEGARNQPQHF,TGTGCCAGTAGTATTGAGGGGGCGCGGAATCAGCCCCAGCATTTT
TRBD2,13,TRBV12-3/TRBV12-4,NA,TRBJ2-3,CASSGEGSDTQYF,TGTGCCAGCAGTGGGGAGGGGTCAGATACGCAGTATTTT
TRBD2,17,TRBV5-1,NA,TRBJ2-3,CASSLEASGRLADTQYF,TGCGCCAGCAGCTTGGAGGCTAGCGGGAGATTAGCAGATACGCAGTATTTT
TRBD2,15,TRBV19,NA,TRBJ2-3,CASSITGGSTDTQYF,TGTGCCAGTAGTATCACGGGGGGGAGCACAGATACGCAGTATTTT
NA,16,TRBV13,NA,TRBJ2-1,CASSLLRVNRYNEQFF,TGTGCCAGCAGCTTACTCAGGGTAAATCGCTACAATGAGCAGTTCTTC
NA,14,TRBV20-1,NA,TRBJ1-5,CSASGHGGNQPQHF,TGCAGTGCTAGTGGGCATGGCGGCAATCAGCCCCAGCATTTT
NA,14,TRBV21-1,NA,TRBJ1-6,CASNPGQGNSPLHF,TGTGCCAGCAACCCGGGACAGGGAAATTCACCCCTCCACTTT
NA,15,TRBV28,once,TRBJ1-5,CASSSQAPDDQPQHF,TGTGCCAGCAGTTCCCAGGCCCCGGACGATCAGCCCCAGCATTTT
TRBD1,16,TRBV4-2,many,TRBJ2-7,CASRRLAGTGDYEQYF,TGTGCCAGCAGGCGATTGGCCGGGACAGGGGACTACGAGCAGTACTTC
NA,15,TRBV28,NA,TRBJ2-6,CASITGSEGANVLTF,TGTGCCAGCATTACGGGCAGCGAAGGGGCCAACGTCCTGACTTTC
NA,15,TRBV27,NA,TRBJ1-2,CASSLTSGFNYGYTF,TGTGCCAGCAGTTTAACCTCCGGTTTCAACTATGGCTACACCTTC
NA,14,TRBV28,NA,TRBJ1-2,CASSLGTGNYGYTF,NA
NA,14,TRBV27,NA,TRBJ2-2,CASRRELNTGELFF,TGTGCCAGCCGTCGCGAACTGAACACCGGGGAGCTGTTTTTT
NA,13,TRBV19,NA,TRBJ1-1,CASGIQGSGEAFF,TGTGCCAGTGGGATACAGGGAAGCGGTGAAGCTTTCTTT
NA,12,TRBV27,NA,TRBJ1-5,CASSRANQPQHF,TGTGCCAGCAGTAGGGCCAATCAGCCCCAGCATTTT
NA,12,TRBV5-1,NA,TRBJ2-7,CASSFQGYEQYF,TGCGCCAGCAGCTTTCAGGGGTACGAGCAGTACTTC
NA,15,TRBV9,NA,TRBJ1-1,CASSVVGRENTEAFF,TGTGCCAGCAGCGTAGTGGGCAGAGAGAACACTGAAGCTTTCTTT
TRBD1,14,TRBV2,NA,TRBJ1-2,CASSVWDRVRGYTF,TGTGCCAGCAGTGTCTGGGACAGGGTACGCGGCTACACCTTC
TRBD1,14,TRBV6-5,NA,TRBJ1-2,CASSYIDRGIGYTF,TGTGCCAGCAGTTATATAGACAGGGGGATCGGCTACACCTTC
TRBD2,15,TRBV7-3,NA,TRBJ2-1,CASSSGLAGGSEQFF,TGTGCCAGCAGCTCTGGACTAGCGGGGGGAAGTGAGCAGTTCTTC
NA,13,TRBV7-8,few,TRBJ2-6,CASRASGANVLTF,TGTGCCAGCAGGGCCTCTGGGGCCAACGTCCTGACTTTC
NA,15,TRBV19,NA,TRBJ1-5,CASSMGPQANQPQHF,TGTGCCAGTAGTATGGGCCCACAGGCGAATCAGCCCCAGCATTTT
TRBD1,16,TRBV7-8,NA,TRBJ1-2,CASSSRPRTGDYGYTF,TGTGCCAGCAGCTCACGCCCCCGGACAGGGGACTATGGCTACACCTTC
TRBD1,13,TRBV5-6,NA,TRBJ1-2,CASSDTGGNGYTF,TGTGCCAGCAGCGATACAGGGGGGAATGGCTACACCTTC
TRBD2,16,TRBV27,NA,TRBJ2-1,CASSREGASGSNEQFF,TGTGCCAGCAGCCGGGAGGGGGCTAGCGGGAGCAATGAGCAGTTCTTC
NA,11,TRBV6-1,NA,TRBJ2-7,CASSDSYEQYF,TGTGCCAGCAGTGACAGCTACGAGCAGTACTTC
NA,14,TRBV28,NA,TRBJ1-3,CASSLSGVGNTIYF,TGTGCCAGCAGTTTGTCAGGGGTTGGAAACACCATATATTTT
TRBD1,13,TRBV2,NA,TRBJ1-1,CASSLPGQGEAFF,TGTGCCAGCAGTTTACCGGGACAGGGTGAAGCTTTCTTT
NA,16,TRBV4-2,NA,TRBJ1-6,CASSQDEARKNSPLHF,TGTGCCAGCAGCCAAGACGAGGCACGAAAAAATTCACCCCTCCACTTT
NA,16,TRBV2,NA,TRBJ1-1,CASSDTTGLMNTEAFF,TGTGCCAGCAGCGATACTACAGGATTAATGAACACTGAAGCTTTCTTT
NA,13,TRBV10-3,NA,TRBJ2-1,CAIHIREGEEQFF,TGTGCCATCCATATACGAGAGGGGGAAGAGCAGTTCTTC
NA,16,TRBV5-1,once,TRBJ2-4,CASSSGQYLAKNIQYF,TGCGCCAGCAGCTCCGGACAGTACCTAGCCAAAAACATTCAGTACTTC
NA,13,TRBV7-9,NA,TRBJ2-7,CASSLGQEGALDF,TGTGCCAGCAGCCTCGGACAGGAGGGCGCTTTAGACTTC
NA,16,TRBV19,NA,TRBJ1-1,CASSILTHEGDTEAFF,TGTGCCAGTAGTATCTTAACTCACGAGGGGGACACTGAAGCTTTCTTT
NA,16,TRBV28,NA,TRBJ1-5,CASSLKGTTGNQPQHF,TGTGCCAGCAGTTTAAAAGGCACCACCGGCAATCAGCCCCAGCATTTT
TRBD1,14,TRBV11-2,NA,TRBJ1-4,CASGKDRGHEKLFF,TGTGCCAGCGGGAAAGACAGGGGGCATGAAAAACTGTTTTTT
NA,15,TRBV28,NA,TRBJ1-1,CASIPGGGGGTEAFF,TGTGCCAGCATCCCGGGAGGGGGTGGGGGCACTGAAGCTTTCTTT
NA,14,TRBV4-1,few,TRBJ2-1,CASSRSGEPNEQFF,TGCGCCAGCAGTAGATCGGGGGAGCCCAATGAGCAGTTCTTC
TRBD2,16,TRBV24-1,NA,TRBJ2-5,CATSAPAERGQETQYF,TGTGCCACCAGTGCCCCCGCCGAGCGGGGGCAAGAGACCCAGTACTTC
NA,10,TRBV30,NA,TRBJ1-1,CAWSPGGAFF,TGTGCCTGGAGTCCCGGGGGGGCTTTCTTT
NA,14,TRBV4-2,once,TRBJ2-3,CASSRSRGADTQYF,TGTGCCAGCAGCCGCTCCAGGGGCGCAGATACGCAGTATTTT
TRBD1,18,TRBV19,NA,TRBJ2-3,CASMARWDRGRLIDTQYF,TGTGCCAGTATGGCAAGGTGGGACAGGGGGCGACTCATAGATACGCAGTATTTT
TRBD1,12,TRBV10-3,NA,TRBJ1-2,CAIRGTGGGYTF,TGTGCCATCAGGGGGACAGGAGGAGGCTACACCTTC
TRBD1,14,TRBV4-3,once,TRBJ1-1,CASSPGQGDTEAFF,TGCGCCAGCAGCCCAGGACAGGGGGACACTGAAGCTTTCTTT
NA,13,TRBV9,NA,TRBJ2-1,CASSGGFKDEQFF,TGTGCCAGCAGCGGGGGATTTAAGGACGAGCAGTTCTTC
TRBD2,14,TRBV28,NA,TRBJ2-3,CASGGAGALDTQYF,TGTGCCAGCGGGGGAGCGGGGGCCCTAGATACGCAGTATTTT